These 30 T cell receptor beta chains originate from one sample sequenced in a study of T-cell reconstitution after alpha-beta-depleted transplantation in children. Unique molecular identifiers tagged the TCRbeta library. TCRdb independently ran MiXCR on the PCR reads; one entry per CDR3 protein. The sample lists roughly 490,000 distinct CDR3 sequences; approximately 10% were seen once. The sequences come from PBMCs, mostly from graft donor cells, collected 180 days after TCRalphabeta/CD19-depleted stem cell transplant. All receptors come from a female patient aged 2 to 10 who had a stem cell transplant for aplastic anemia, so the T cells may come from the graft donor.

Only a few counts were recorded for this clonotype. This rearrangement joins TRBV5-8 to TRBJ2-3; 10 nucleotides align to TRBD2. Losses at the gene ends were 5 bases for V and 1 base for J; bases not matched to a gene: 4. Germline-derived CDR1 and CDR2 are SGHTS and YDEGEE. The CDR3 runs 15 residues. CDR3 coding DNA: TGTGCCAGCAGAGTCGGGACTAGCGGCACAGATACGCAGTATTTT. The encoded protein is CASRVGTSGTDTQYF.

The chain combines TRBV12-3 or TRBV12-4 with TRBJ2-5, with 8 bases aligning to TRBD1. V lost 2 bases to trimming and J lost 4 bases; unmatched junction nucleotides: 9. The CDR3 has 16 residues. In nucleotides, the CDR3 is TGTGCCAGCAGTTTAAGACCCAGGACAGGGAGAGAGACCCAGTACTTC. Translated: CASSLRPRTGRETQYF.

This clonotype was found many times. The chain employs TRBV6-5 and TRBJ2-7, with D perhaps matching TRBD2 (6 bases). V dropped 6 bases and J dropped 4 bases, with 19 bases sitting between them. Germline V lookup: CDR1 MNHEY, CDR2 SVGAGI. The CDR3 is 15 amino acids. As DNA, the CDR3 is TGTGCCAGCAGCTCCCCCGCGGGATCTTCTTACGAGCAGTACTTC. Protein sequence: CASSSPAGSSYEQYF.

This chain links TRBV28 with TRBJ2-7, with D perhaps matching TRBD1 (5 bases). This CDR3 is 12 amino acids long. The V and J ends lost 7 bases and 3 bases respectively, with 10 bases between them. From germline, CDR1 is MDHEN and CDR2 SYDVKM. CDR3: CASNDRFYEQYF. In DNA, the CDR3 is TGTGCCAGCAACGACAGATTCTACGAGCAGTACTTC.

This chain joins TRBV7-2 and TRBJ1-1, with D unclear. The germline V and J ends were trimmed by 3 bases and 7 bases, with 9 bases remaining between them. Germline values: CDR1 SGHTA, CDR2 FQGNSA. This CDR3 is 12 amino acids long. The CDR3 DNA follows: TGTGCCAGCAGCTTGTCCAGAATTGAAGCTTTCTTT. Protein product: CASSLSRIEAFF.

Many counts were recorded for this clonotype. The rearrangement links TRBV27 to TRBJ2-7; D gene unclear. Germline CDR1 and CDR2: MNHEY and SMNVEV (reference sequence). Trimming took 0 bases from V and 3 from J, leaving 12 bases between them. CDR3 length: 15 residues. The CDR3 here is CASSLSIPPIYEQYF. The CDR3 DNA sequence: TGTGCCAGCAGTTTATCGATACCGCCGATCTACGAGCAGTACTTC.

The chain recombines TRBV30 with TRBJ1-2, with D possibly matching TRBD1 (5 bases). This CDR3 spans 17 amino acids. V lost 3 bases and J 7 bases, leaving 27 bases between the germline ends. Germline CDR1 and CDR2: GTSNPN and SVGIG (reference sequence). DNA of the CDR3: TGTGCCTGGAGCTTGAGAACTAGGGGCCCGCTAGCCGCTGGCTACACCTTC. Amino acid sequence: CAWSLRTRGPLAAGYTF.

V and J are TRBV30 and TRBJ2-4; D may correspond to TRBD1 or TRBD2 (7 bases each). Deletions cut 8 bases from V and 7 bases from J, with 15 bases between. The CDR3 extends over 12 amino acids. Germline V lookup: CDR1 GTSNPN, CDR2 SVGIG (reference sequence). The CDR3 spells CASGTEGNIQYF. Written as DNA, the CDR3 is TGTGCCAGCGGGACAGAAGGGAACATTCAGTACTTC. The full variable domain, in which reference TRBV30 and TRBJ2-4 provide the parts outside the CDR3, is SQTIHQWPATLVQPVGSPLSLECTVEGTSNPNLYWYRQAAGRGLQLLFYSVGIGQISSEVPQNLSASRPQDRQFILSSKKLLLSDSGFYLCASGTEGNIQYFGAGTRLSVL.

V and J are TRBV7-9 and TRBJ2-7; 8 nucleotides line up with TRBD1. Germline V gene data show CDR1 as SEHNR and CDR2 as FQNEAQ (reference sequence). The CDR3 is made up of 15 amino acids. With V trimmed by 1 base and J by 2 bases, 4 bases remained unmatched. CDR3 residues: CASSLDLDRAYEQYF. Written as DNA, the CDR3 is TGTGCCAGCAGCTTAGACCTGGACAGGGCCTACGAGCAGTACTTC.

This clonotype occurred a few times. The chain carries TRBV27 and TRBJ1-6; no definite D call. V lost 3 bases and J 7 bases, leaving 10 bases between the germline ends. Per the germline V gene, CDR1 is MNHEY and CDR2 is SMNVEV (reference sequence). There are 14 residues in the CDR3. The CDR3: CASSFGVWNSPLHF. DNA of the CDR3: TGTGCCAGCAGTTTTGGGGTTTGGAATTCACCCCTCCACTTT.

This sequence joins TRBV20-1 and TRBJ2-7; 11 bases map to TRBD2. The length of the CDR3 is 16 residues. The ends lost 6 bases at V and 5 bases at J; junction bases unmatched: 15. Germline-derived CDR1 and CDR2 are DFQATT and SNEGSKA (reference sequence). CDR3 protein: CSASTSGKGTGDEQYF. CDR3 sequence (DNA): TGCAGTGCCTCGACTAGCGGGAAGGGCACGGGCGACGAGCAGTACTTC.

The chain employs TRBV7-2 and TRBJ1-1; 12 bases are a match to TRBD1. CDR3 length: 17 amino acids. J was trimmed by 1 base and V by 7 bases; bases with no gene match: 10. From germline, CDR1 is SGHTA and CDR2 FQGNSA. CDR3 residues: CASTPEGQGARNTEAFF. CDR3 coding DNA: TGTGCCAGCACGCCCGAGGGACAGGGGGCCAGGAACACTGAAGCTTTCTTT.

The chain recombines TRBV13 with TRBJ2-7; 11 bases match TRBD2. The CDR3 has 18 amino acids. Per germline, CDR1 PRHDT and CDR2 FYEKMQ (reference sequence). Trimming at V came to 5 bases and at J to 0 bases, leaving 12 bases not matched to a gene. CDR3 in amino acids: CASSLTYRLAGRSYEQYV. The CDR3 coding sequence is TGTGCCAGCAGCCTGACCTACCGACTAGCGGGACGCTCCTACGAGCAGTACGTC.

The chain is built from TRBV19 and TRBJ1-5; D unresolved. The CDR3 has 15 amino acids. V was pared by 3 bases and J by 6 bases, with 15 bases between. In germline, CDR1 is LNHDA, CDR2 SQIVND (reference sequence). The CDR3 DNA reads TGTGCCAGTAGTATTAGACCGCCCCGGGGTCAGCCCCAGCATTTT. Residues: CASSIRPPRGQPQHF.

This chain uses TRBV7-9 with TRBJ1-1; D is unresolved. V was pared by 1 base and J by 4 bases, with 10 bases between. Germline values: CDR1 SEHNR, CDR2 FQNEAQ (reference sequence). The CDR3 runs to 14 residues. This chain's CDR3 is CASSLVGAGTEAFF. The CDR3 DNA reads TGTGCCAGCAGCTTAGTCGGCGCGGGCACTGAAGCTTTCTTT.

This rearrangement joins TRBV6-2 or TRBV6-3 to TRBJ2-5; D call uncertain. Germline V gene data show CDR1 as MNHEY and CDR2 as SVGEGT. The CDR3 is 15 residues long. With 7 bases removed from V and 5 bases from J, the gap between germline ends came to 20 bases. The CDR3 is CASTPPGIPGETQYF. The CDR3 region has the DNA TGTGCCAGCACGCCCCCTGGGATCCCGGGTGAGACCCAGTACTTC.

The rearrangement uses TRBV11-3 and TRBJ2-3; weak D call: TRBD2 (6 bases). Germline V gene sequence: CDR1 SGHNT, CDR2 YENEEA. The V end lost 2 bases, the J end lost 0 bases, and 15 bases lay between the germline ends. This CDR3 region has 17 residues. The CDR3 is CASSLKEGGVSTDTQYF. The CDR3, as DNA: TGTGCCAGCAGCTTAAAAGAAGGAGGGGTTAGCACAGATACGCAGTATTTT.

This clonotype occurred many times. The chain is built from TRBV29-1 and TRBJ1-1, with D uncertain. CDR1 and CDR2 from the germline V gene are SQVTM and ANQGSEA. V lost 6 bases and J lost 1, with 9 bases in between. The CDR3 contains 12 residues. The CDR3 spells CSVELRNTEAFF. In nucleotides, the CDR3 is TGCAGCGTCGAACTGAGGAACACTGAAGCTTTCTTT. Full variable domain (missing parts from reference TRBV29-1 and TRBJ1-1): SAVISQKPSRDICQRGTSLTIQCQVDSQVTMMFWYRQQPGQSLTLIATANQGSEATYESGFVIDKFPISRPNLTFSTLTVSNMSPEDSSIYLCSVELRNTEAFFGQGTRLTVV.

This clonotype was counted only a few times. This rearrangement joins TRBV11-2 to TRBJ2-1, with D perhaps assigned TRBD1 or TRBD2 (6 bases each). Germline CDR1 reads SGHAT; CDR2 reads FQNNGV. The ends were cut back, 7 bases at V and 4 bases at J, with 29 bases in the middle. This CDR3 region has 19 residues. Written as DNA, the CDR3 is TGTGCCAGCAACTTCGACATAGGGGGGAGTAGCGGAGGATACAATGAGCAGTTCTTC. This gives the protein CASNFDIGGSSGGYNEQFF.

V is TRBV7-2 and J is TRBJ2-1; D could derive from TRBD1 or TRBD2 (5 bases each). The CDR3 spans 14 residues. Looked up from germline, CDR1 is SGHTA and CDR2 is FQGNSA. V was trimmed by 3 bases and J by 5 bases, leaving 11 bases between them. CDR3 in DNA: TGTGCCAGCAGCTTGGGGACGGAGCACAATGAGCAGTTCTTC. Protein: CASSLGTEHNEQFF. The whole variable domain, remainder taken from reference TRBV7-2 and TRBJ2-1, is GAGVSQSPSNKVTEKGKDVELRCDPISGHTALYWYRQSLGQGLEFLIYFQGNSAPDKSGLPSDRFSAERTGGSVSTLTIQRTQQEDSAVYLCASSLGTEHNEQFFGPGTRLTVL.

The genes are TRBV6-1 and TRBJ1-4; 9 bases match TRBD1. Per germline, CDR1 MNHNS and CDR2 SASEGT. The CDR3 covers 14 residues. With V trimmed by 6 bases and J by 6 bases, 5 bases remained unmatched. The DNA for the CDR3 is TGTGCCAGCAGAGTGGACAGGGGCGATGAAAAACTGTTTTTT. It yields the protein CASRVDRGDEKLFF.

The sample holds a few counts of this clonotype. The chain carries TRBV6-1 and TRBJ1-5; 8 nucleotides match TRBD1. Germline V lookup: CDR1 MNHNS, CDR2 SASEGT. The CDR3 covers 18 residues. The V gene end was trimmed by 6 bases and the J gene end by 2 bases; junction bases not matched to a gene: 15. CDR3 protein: CASSPRGGRGLGNQPQHF. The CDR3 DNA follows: TGTGCCAGCAGCCCCCGGGGGGGCAGGGGGCTTGGCAATCAGCCCCAGCATTTT.

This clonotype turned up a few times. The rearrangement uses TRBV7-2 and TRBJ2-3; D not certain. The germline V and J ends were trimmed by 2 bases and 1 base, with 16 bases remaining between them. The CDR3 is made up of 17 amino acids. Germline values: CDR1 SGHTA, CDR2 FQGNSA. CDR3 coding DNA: TGTGCCAGCAGCTTATGCAAAGTTCAGCCTTGCACAGATACGCAGTATTTT. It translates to CASSLCKVQPCTDTQYF.

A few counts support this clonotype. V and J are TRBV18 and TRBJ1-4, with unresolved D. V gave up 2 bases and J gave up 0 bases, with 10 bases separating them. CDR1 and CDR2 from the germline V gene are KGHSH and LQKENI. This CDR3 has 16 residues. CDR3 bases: TGTGCCAGCTCACCAGGGTCTCCCGCAACTAATGAAAAACTGTTTTTT. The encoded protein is CASSPGSPATNEKLFF.

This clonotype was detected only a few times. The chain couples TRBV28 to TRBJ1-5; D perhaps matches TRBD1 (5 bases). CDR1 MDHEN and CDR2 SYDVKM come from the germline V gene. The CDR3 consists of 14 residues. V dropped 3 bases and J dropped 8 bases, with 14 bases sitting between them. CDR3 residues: CASSFLTGTKPQHF. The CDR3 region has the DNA TGTGCCAGCAGTTTCCTCACAGGAACAAAGCCCCAGCATTTT.

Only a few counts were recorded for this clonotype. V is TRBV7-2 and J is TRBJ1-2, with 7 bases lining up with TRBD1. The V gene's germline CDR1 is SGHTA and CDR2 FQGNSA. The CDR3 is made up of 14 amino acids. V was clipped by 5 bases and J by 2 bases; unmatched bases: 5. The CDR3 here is CASSPRQGNYGYTF. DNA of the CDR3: TGTGCCAGCAGCCCCAGACAGGGAAACTATGGCTACACCTTC.

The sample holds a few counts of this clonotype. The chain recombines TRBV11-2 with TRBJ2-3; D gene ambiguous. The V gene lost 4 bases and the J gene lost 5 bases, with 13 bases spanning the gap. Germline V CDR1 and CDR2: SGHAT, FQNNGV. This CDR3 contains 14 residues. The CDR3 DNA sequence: TGTGCCAGCAGCTCGATCCCCCAGCGAGATACGCAGTATTTT. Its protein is CASSSIPQRDTQYF.

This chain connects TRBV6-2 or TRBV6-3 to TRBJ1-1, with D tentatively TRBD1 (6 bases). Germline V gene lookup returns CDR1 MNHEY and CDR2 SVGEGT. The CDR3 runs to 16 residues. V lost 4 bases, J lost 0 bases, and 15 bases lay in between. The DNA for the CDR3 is TGTGCCAGCAGTTCTCAGGGGTACAGGATGAACACTGAAGCTTTCTTT. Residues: CASSSQGYRMNTEAFF.

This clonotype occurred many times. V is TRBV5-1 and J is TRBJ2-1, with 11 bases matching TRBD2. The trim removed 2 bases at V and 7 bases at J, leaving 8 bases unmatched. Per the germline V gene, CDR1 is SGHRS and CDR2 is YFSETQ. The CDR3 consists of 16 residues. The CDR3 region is CASSFLAGGLRNEQFF. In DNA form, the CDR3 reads TGCGCCAGCAGCTTCCTAGCGGGGGGTCTGAGGAATGAGCAGTTCTTC.

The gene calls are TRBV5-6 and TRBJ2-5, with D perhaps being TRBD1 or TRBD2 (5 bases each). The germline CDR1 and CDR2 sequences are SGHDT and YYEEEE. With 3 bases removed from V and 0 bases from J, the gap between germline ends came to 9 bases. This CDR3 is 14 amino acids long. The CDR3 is CASSWGRDQETQYF. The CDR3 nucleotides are TGTGCCAGCAGCTGGGGACGCGACCAAGAGACCCAGTACTTC.